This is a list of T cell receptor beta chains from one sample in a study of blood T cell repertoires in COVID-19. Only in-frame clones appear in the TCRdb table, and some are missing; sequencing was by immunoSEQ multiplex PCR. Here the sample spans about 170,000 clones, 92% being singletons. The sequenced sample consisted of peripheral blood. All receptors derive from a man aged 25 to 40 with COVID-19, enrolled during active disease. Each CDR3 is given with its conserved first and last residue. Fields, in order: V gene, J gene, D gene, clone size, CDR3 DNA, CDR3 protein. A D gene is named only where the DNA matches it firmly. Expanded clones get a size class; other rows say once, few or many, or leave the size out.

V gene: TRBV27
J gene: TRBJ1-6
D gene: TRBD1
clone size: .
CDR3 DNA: TGTGCCAGCAGTTCAGGACAGGTGGATTCACCCCTCCACTTT
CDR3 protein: CASSSGQVDSPLHF

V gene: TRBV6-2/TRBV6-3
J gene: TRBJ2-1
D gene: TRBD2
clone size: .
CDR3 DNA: TGTGCCAGCAGTCGGACTAGCGGGTCCGGAGGCTCCTACAATGAGCAGTTCTTC
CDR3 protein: CASSRTSGSGGSYNEQFF

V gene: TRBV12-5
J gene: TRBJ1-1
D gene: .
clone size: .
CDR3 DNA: TGTGCTAGTGGGGGGACACCTAACACTGAAGCTTTCTTT
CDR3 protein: CASGGTPNTEAFF

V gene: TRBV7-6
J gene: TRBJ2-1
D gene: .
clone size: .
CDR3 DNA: TGTGCCAGCAGCCTAACAGGGCCGAATGAGCAGTTCTTC
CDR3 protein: CASSLTGPNEQFF

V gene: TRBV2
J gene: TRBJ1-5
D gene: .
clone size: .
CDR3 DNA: TGTGCCAGCAGTCGCCAGGGAGGTCAGCCCCAGCATTTT
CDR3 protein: CASSRQGGQPQHF

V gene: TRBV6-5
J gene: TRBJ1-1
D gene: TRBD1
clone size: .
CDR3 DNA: TGTGCCAGCGCGACAGGGGGGCGTACTGAAGCTTTCTTT
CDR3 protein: CASATGGRTEAFF

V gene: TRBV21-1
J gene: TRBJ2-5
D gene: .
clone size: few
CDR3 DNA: TGTGCCAGCAGCATTCAAGAGCAGGGAGAGACCCAGTACTTC
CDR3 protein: CASSIQEQGETQYF

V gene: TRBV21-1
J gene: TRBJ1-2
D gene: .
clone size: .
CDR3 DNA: TGTGCCAGCAGCCCGCTCCTGTTAGACAGGCTTCTCTATGGCTACACCTTC
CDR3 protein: CASSPLLLDRLLYGYTF

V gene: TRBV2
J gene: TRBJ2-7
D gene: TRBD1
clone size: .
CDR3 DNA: TGTGCCAGCAAGAGGGAGACAGGGGGAATCTACGAGCAGTACTTC
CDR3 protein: CASKRETGGIYEQYF

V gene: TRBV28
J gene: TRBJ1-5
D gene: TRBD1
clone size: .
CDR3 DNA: TGTGCCAGCAGTTTAAGACAGGGTATGGGCAATCAGCCCCAGCATTTT
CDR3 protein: CASSLRQGMGNQPQHF

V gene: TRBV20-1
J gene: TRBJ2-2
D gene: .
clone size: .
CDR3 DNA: TGCAGTGCCAGTGGGGGGCCGACCGGGGAGCTGTTTTTT
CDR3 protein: CSASGGPTGELFF

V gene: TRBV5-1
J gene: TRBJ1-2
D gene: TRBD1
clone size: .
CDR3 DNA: TGCGCCAGCAGCTGGGACAGAACGAAGGCTAATGGCTACACCTTC
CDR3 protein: CASSWDRTKANGYTF

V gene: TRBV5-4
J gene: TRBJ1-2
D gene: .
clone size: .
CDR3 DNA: TGTGCCAGCAGCTTGTTCAAAACTAACTATGGCTACACCTTC
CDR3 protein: CASSLFKTNYGYTF

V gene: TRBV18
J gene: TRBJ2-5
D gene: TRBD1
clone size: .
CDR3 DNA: TGTGCCAGCTCACCACCGGGGACAGTCCAAGAGACCCAGTACTTC
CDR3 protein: CASSPPGTVQETQYF

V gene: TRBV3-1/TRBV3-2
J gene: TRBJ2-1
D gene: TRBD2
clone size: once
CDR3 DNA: TGTGCCAGCAGCCAACCGCTAGCGGGAGGGCCGAATGAGCAGTTCTTC
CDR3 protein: CASSQPLAGGPNEQFF

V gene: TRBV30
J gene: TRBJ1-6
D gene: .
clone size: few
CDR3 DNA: TGTGCCTGGGGCACCGGGACAAATAATTCACCCCTCCACTTT
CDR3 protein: CAWGTGTNNSPLHF

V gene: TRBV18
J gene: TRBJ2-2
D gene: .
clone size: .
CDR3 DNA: TGTGCCAGCTCACCATATATAACCGGGGAGCTGTTTTTT
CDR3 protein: CASSPYITGELFF

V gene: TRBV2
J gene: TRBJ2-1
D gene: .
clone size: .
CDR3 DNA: TGTGCCAGCAGTCCACAGACCAATGAGCAGTTCTTC
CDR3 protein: CASSPQTNEQFF

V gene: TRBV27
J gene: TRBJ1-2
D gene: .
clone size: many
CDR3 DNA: TGTGCCAGCAGTCCTACAGACCCTCAGTACAGAGATGGTGGCTACACCTTC
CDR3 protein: CASSPTDPQYRDGGYTF

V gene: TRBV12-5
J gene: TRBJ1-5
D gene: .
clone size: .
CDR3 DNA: TGTGCTAGTGGTTCCCCTCCGGGACCCCAGCATTTT
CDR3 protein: CASGSPPGPQHF